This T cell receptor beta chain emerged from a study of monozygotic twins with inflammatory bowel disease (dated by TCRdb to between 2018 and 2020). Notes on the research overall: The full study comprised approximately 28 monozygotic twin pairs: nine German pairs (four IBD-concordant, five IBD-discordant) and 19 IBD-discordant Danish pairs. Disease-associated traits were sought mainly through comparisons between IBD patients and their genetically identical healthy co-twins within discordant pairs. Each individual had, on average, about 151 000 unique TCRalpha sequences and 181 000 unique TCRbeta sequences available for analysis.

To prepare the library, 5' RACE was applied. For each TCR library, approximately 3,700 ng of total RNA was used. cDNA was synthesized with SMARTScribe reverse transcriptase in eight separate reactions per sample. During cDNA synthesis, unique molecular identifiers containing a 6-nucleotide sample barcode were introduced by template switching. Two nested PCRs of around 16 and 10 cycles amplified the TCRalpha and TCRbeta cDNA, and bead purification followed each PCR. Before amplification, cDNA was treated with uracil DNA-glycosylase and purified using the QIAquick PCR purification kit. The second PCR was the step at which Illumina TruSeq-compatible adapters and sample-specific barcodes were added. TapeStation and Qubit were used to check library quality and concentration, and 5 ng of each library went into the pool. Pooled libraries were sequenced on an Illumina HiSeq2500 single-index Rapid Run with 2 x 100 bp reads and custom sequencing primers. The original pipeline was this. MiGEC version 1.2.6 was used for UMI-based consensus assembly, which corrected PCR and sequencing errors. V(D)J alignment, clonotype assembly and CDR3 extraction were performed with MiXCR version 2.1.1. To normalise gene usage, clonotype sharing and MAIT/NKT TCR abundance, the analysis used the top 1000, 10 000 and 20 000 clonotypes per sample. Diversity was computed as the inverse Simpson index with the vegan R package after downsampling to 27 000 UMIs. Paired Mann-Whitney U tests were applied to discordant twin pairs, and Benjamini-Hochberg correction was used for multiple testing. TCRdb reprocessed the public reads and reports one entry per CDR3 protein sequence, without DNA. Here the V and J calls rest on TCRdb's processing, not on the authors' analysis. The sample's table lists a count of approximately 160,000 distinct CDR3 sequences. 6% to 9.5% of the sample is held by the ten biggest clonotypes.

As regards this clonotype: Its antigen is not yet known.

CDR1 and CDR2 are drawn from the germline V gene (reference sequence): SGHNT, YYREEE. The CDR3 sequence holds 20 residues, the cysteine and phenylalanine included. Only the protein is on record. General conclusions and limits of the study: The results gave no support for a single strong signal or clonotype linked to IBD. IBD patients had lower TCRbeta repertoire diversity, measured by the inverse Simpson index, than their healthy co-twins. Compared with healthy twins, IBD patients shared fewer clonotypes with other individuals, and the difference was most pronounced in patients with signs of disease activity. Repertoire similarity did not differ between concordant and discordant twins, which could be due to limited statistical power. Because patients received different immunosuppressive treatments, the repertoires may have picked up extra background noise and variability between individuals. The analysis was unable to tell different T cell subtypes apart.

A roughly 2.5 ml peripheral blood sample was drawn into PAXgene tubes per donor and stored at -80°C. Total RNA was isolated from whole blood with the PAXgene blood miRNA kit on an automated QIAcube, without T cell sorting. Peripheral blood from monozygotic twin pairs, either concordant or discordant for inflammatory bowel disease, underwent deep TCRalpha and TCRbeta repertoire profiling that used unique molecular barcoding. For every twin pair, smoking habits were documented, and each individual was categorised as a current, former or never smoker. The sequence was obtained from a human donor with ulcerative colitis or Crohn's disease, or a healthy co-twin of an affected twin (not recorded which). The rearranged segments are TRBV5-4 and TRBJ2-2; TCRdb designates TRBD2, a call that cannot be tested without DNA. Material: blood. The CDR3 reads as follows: CASSLAWGLAGGKDTGELFF.